This TCR beta chain was sequenced for a study of blood T cell repertoires in COVID-19 (dated by TCRdb to 2018 to 2020). Concerning the study at large: Samples covering the acute and convalescent phases of COVID-19 were provided by collaborators in the United States, Italy and Spain. A freely available public database, intended as a resource for researchers studying the immune response to SARS-CoV-2, is where the repertoires were released. The sample metadata nearly always contained a de-identified subject ID, COVID-19 status, age in years and sex. Samples came from the ongoing ImmuneRACE study (first 160 participants) plus 1,254 subjects from 6 global collaborators. The material from the prospective study consisted of cDNA or gDNA derived from T cells, B-cell-depleted T cells, or PBMCs. The dataset comprised deeply sampled blood TCRbeta repertoires from subjects exposed to, actively infected with, or recovered from COVID-19. HLA class I and class II types, where available, came from metadata supplied by the sample provider rather than from assay-based typing.

Whole blood was collected in K2EDTA tubes by collaborating institutions according to the institutions' own protocols. For TCRbeta analysis, collaborators shipped samples as frozen whole blood, isolated PBMCs, or DNA extracted from either of those sample types. The immunoSEQ Assay, a bias-controlled multiplex PCR, was used to amplify TCRbeta CDR3 regions from genomic DNA. Concerning the study's data processing: Within the assay, amplification of reference gene primers was used to estimate how many nucleated cells each sample contained. Sequence reads were collapsed and filtered to measure the absolute abundance of every unique TCRbeta CDR3 rearrangement. Productive Simpson clonality was computed per sample as the square root of Simpson's diversity index over productive rearrangements. Drawn from immuneACCESS, this table holds only the in-frame rearrangements with V and J called that TCRdb kept. Clones are partly lost; checked studies trace under half to an unresolved V gene and leave the rest unexplained. V and J calls and clone size are as listed in that table; D and trimming were resolved from the DNA. The sample includes approximately 70,000 clones, with around 74% observed a single time. The ten largest make up about 5.4% of the sample.

What the research found in general, with its limitations: The amount of clinical and demographic metadata varied by source and participant and was provided uncurated.

Worth noting for this clone: Its antigen target is currently unknown. Base quality data are lacking; no much larger clone is found one base away.

This receptor was obtained from a woman aged 80 or over with active or convalescent COVID-19. The sequenced sample consisted of peripheral blood.

The CDR3 region reads CASSRLAGSIDTQYF. The nucleotides are TGCGCCAGCAGCAGACTAGCGGGATCTATAGATACGCAGTATTTT. This sequence uses TRBV5-1 and TRBJ2-3, and TRBD2 aligns with 11 junction nucleotides. The CDR3 measures 15 amino acids from cysteine to phenylalanine. The CDR3 DNA has 45 bases and is translated from base 1. CDR1 SGHRS and CDR2 YFSETQ were looked up in the germline V gene. V has 4 bases trimmed and J has 5 bases trimmed; junction bases matching no gene number 6.